Listed below are T cell receptor beta chains from one sample, sequenced in a study of cytomegalovirus exposure and HLA in healthy donors. Sequenced by immunoSEQ multiplex PCR; TCRdb stores in-frame clones only, minus some. In total, the table holds 150,000 to 200,000 clones. The sequencing sample was made of PBMCs. Source of these receptors: a woman aged 55-75 years in good health and CMV-seronegative. Both conserved end residues are part of each CDR3. The D gene is left open where the match is weak.

d_gene: .; j_gene: TRBJ2-3; v_gene: TRBV5-1; CDR3nt: TGCGCCAGCAGCTTGGCTAGCGTGAACACAGATACGCAGTATTTT; CDR3aa: CASSLASVNTDTQYF
d_gene: .; j_gene: TRBJ1-5; v_gene: TRBV15; CDR3nt: TGTGCCACCGGTACCACGCGGGGGGCTGAGGGTCAGCCCCAGCATTTT; CDR3aa: CATGTTRGAEGQPQHF
d_gene: .; j_gene: TRBJ1-1; v_gene: TRBV19; CDR3nt: TGTGCCAGTAGTATAGCTCTGGGCTGGGTGAACACTGAAGCTTTCTTT; CDR3aa: CASSIALGWVNTEAFF
d_gene: TRBD1; j_gene: TRBJ1-2; v_gene: TRBV13; CDR3nt: TGTGCCAGCAGCTTCCTGGGACAGGGGGCCTTTGGCTACACCTTC; CDR3aa: CASSFLGQGAFGYTF
d_gene: .; j_gene: TRBJ2-3; v_gene: TRBV7-9; CDR3nt: TGTGCCAGCAGCACCCGGACAGTAAGCACAGATACGCAGTATTTT; CDR3aa: CASSTRTVSTDTQYF
d_gene: .; j_gene: TRBJ1-1; v_gene: TRBV10-3; CDR3nt: TGTGCCATCCGACAGGACACTGAAGCTTTCTTT; CDR3aa: CAIRQDTEAFF
d_gene: TRBD1; j_gene: TRBJ1-2; v_gene: TRBV18; CDR3nt: TGTGCCAGCTCACCGACAGGGAACTATGGCTACACCTTC; CDR3aa: CASSPTGNYGYTF
d_gene: .; j_gene: TRBJ1-5; v_gene: TRBV6-1; CDR3nt: TGTGCCAGCAGCGGCGGGATTTCTGGGAATCAGCCCCAGCATTTT; CDR3aa: CASSGGISGNQPQHF
d_gene: .; j_gene: TRBJ1-1; v_gene: TRBV5-1; CDR3nt: TGCGCCAGCAGGACCGTACCGGGGGGGGACACTGAAGCTTTCTTT; CDR3aa: CASRTVPGGDTEAFF
d_gene: TRBD1; j_gene: TRBJ1-2; v_gene: TRBV7-9; CDR3nt: TGTGCCAGCAGCTTATCCGGGACAGGGGGGTTTTATGGCTACACCTTC; CDR3aa: CASSLSGTGGFYGYTF
d_gene: TRBD1; j_gene: TRBJ2-5; v_gene: TRBV6-6; CDR3nt: TGTGCCAGCAGGCGGACAGGGGCTGTGGAGACCCAGTACTTC; CDR3aa: CASRRTGAVETQYF
d_gene: TRBD1; j_gene: TRBJ1-1; v_gene: TRBV28; CDR3nt: TGTGCCAGCAGTTTATTAGGTACAGGGGGGAACACTGAAGCTTTCTTT; CDR3aa: CASSLLGTGGNTEAFF
d_gene: .; j_gene: TRBJ2-3; v_gene: TRBV7-3; CDR3nt: TGTGCCAGCAGCCACGGGGGCACAGATACGCAGTATTTT; CDR3aa: CASSHGGTDTQYF
d_gene: TRBD1; j_gene: TRBJ2-3; v_gene: TRBV2; CDR3nt: TGTGCCAGCAGTGTAGGGACAGGGGACACATTAGATACGCAGTATTTT; CDR3aa: CASSVGTGDTLDTQYF
d_gene: .; j_gene: TRBJ1-2; v_gene: TRBV29-1; CDR3nt: TGCAGCGTTGAAGTATTTGAGGGCCGTGGCTACACCTTC; CDR3aa: CSVEVFEGRGYTF